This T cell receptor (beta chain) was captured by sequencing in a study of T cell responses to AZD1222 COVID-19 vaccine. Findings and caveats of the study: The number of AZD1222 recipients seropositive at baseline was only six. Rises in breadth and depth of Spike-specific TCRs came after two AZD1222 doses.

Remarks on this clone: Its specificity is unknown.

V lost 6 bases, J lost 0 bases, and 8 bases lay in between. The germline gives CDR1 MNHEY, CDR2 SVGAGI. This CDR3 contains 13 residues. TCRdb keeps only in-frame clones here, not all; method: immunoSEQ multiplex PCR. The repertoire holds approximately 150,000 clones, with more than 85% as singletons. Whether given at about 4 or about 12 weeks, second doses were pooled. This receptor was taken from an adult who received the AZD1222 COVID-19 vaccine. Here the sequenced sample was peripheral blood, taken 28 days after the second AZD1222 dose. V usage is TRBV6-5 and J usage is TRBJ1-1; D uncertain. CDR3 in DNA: TGTGCCAGCAGGGCCACCATGAACACTGAAGCTTTCTTT. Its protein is CASRATMNTEAFF.